This TCR beta chain was identified during a study of early T cells in non-severe SARS-CoV-2 infection. Study-level background: Bulk RNA from unsorted whole blood was sequenced; chains were unpaired. Points from the study as a whole: Anti-spike CD8 specificities were favored by VDJdb matching, whose results missed private and CD4 specificities.

On this clonotype: Its antigen is not known. A junction end diverges from the germline sequence, so it may reflect a read error.

Individual cDNA molecules received unique molecular identifiers. In TCRdb, the 5' RACE reads were re-called with MiXCR into one record per CDR3 protein. This table has some 40,000 distinct CDR3 sequences, 3.5% to 5% appearing once. Germline CDR1 and CDR2: SGHDN and FVKESK. This CDR3 comprises 11 residues. The sample was whole blood. The receptor's source is an adult who was a healthcare worker with PCR-confirmed SARS-CoV-2 infection or an uninfected control (not recorded which). V is TRBV14 and J is TRBJ1-1; D remains ambiguous. CDR3 amino acids: CASSGYASVIF. In DNA form, the CDR3 reads TGTGCCAGCAGCGGCTATGCGAGCGTGATCTTT.